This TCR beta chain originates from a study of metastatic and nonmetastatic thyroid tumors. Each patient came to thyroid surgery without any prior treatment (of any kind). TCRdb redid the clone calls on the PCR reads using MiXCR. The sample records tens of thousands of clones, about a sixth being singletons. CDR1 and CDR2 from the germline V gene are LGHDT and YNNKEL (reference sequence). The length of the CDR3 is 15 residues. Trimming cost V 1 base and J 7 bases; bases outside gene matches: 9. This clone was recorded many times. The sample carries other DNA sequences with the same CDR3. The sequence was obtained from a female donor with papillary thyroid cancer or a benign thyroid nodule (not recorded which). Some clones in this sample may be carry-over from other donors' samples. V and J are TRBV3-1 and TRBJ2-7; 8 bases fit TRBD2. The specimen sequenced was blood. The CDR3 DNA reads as TGTGCCAGCAGCCAAGGGTTAGCGGGATTGGGTGAGCAGTACTTC. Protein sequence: CASSQGLAGLGEQYF.